These T cell receptor beta chains were read from a single sample in a study of blood T cells in healthy people across ages. Each CDR3 protein is one row after TCRdb ran MiXCR on the 5' RACE reads. Here the sample spans some 1,800,000 distinct CDR3 sequences, roughly two fifths being singletons. Sequencing input: blood. Receptors originate from a human donor in good health. The CDR3 runs from the conserved cysteine through the conserved F or W. A D gene is named only where the DNA matches it firmly. Only part of the rows carry a size: once, few, many, or a class if the clone is expanded.

v_call	clone_size	d_call	j_call	cdr3_aa	cdr3_nt
TRBV20-1	-	-	TRBJ2-5	CSAREAGVKETQYF	TGCAGTGCTAGGGAGGCAGGGGTCAAAGAGACCCAGTACTTC
TRBV20-1	-	-	TRBJ1-2	CSARDLGPKGNYGYTF	TGCAGTGCTAGAGATCTTGGGCCCAAAGGAAACTATGGCTACACCTTC
TRBV6-5	-	TRBD1	TRBJ1-1	CASRPDRQGPEAFF	TGTGCCAGCAGGCCCGATAGACAGGGCCCTGAAGCTTTCTTT
TRBV20-1	few	TRBD1	TRBJ2-7	CSAVAPGQGAYEQYF	TGCAGTGCCGTTGCACCGGGACAGGGGGCATACGAGCAGTACTTC
TRBV29-1	few	-	TRBJ1-4	CSGRGVEKLFF	TGCAGCGGACGGGGGGTTGAAAAACTGTTTTTT
TRBV5-1	many	TRBD1	TRBJ1-2	CASSFGQGDGYTF	TGTGCCAGCAGCTTCGGACAGGGGGATGGCTACACCTTC
TRBV12-3/TRBV12-4	-	TRBD2	TRBJ2-1	CASSPRGRGGVNEQFF	TGTGCCAGCAGTCCGAGAGGGCGGGGGGGAGTGAATGAGCAGTTCTTC
TRBV12-3/TRBV12-4	-	-	TRBJ1-6	CASSLWGQSPLHF	TGTGCCAGCAGTTTATGGGGGCAATCACCCCTCCACTTT
TRBV20-1	-	TRBD2	TRBJ2-4	CSARDTSGGGGAKNIQYF	TGCAGTGCTAGAGATACTAGCGGGGGGGGTGGGGCCAAAAACATTCAGTACTTC
TRBV29-1	many	TRBD1	TRBJ1-2	CSAWDSYGYTF	TGCAGCGCTTGGGACAGCTATGGCTACACCTTC
TRBV5-1	few	TRBD1	TRBJ1-6	CASRLTGDDSPLHF	TGCGCCAGCAGACTGACAGGGGATGATTCACCCCTCCACTTT
TRBV20-1	-	TRBD2	TRBJ2-5	CSASLLTSVIQETQYF	TGCAGTGCTAGTCTCCTGACTAGCGTGATCCAAGAGACCCAGTACTTC
TRBV4-1	-	TRBD2	TRBJ2-7	CASSQGDRLLAGANEQYF	TGCGCCAGCAGCCAAGGCGACAGACTGCTAGCGGGGGCCAACGAGCAGTACTTC
TRBV2	-	-	TRBJ2-1	CASSLPGGPSYNEQFF	TGTGCCAGCAGCCTCCCTGGCGGACCTTCCTACAATGAGCAGTTCTTC
TRBV6-5	-	-	TRBJ1-1	CASRFGVEAFF	TGTGCCAGCAGATTTGGGGTTGAAGCTTTCTTT
TRBV11-2	-	-	TRBJ2-5	CASSLALQIGLKTQYF	TGTGCCAGCAGCTTAGCCCTACAGATCGGATTAAAGACCCAGTACTTC
TRBV13	-	TRBD2	TRBJ2-3	CASSPGWRRGIPDTQYF	TGTGCCAGCAGCCCTGGTTGGAGGCGGGGGATCCCAGATACGCAGTATTTT
TRBV9	-	-	TRBJ1-4	CASSPPVGTRSEKLFF	TGTGCCAGCAGCCCTCCCGTGGGGACGAGGAGTGAAAAACTGTTTTTT
TRBV29-1	few	-	TRBJ2-3	CSVRAPLQDTQYF	TGCAGCGTCCGGGCCCCACTTCAAGATACGCAGTATTTT
TRBV7-2	-	TRBD1	TRBJ1-1	CASSLGGGASTEAFF	TGCGCCAGCAGCTTAGGAGGGGGCGCTTCCACTGAAGCTTTCTTT
TRBV4-1	-	TRBD2	TRBJ2-1	CASRRLAGVNEQFF	TGCGCCAGCAGACGACTAGCGGGGGTCAATGAGCAGTTCTTC
TRBV7-2	few	-	TRBJ2-3	CASSSQGLGTDTQYF	TGTGCCAGCAGCTCACAGGGATTGGGCACAGATACGCAGTATTTT
TRBV7-2	-	-	TRBJ2-3	CASSKMVPDTQYF	TGTGCCAGCAGCAAAATGGTCCCAGATACGCAGTATTTT
TRBV12-3/TRBV12-4	-	-	TRBJ1-5	CASSLRLRGVGNQPQHF	TGTGCCAGCAGTTTACGCCTCAGGGGCGTGGGTAATCAGCCCCAGCATTTT
TRBV12-3/TRBV12-4	many	-	TRBJ2-7	CASSLGVLGYEQYF	TGTGCCAGCAGTTTGGGGGTATTGGGATACGAGCAGTACTTC
TRBV6-2/TRBV6-3	few	-	TRBJ2-1	CATTRRAYNEQFF	TGTGCCACCACCCGCAGGGCGTACAATGAGCAGTTCTTC
TRBV27	few	TRBD2	TRBJ2-1	CASSLSPGLAGRNEQFF	TGTGCCAGCAGTTTATCCCCTGGACTAGCGGGGAGGAATGAGCAGTTCTTC
TRBV4-2	-	TRBD1	TRBJ2-6	CASSQRDSPSGANVLTF	TGTGCCAGCAGCCAAAGGGACAGTCCCTCTGGGGCCAACGTCCTGACTTTC
TRBV7-2	-	-	TRBJ2-7	CASSLVVDLMSSYEQYF	TGTGCCAGCAGCTTAGTGGTGGATCTTATGAGCTCCTACGAGCAGTACTTC
TRBV9	-	-	TRBJ1-2	CASSTGGGSNYGYTF	TGTGCCAGCAGCACAGGTGGGGGATCTAACTATGGCTACACCTTC